This TCR beta chain was sequenced during a study of technical replicates of blood from a few donors. Sequencing was performed with immunoSEQ multiplex PCR; in TCRdb, only in-frame clones are kept and a portion is missing. The profile shows tens of thousands of clones, 80% to 95% of them singletons. CDR3 length: 17 amino acids. Trimming took 2 bases from V and 5 from J; bases not matched to a gene: 12. Germline CDR1 and CDR2: SGHTA and FQGNSA. This chain joins TRBV7-2 and TRBJ2-1; TRBD2 matches 7 bases. Input material: T cells isolated from PBMCs. The clonotype comes from a human donor in good health. Some clones in this sample may be carry-over from other donors' samples. The CDR3 DNA is TGTGCCAGCAGCTTAACATTGCGGCGGGAGAAAGACAATGAGCAGTTCTTC. Translating gives CASSLTLRREKDNEQFF.